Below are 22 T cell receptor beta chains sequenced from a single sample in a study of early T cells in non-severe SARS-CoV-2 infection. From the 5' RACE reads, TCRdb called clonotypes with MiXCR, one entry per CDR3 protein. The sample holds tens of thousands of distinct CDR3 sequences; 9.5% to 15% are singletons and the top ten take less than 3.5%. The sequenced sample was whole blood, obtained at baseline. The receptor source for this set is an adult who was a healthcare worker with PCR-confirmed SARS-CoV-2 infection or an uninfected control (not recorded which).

The CDR3 nucleotides are TGTGCCAGCAGCCAGGGACCGACGGGGATAGATACGCAGTATTTT. Translation gives CASSQGPTGIDTQYF. The chain has TRBV4-2 and TRBJ2-3; either TRBD1 or TRBD2 may supply D (5 bases each). Trimming removed 3 bases at V and 5 bases at J, with 15 bases between. Germline loops: CDR1 LGHNA, CDR2 YNFKEQ. The CDR3 spans 15 residues.

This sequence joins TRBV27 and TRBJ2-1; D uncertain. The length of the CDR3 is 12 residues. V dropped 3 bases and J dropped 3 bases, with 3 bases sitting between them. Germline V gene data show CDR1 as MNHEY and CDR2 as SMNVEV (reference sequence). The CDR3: CASSLGYNEQFF. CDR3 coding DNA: TGTGCCAGCAGTTTGGGCTACAATGAGCAGTTCTTC.

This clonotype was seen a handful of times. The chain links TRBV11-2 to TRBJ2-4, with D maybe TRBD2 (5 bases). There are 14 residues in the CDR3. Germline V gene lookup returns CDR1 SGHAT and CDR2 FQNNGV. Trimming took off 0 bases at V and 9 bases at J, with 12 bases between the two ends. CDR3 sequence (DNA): TGTGCCAGCAGCTTAGATCGAAGCGGAGGCATTCAGTACTTC. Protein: CASSLDRSGGIQYF.

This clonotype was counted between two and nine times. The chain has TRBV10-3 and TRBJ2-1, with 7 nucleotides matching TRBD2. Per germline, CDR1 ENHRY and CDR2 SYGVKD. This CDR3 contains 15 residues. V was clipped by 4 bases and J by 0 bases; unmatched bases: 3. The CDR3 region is CAISGAGSSYNEQFF. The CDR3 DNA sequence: TGTGCCATCAGTGGAGCGGGGAGCTCCTACAATGAGCAGTTCTTC.

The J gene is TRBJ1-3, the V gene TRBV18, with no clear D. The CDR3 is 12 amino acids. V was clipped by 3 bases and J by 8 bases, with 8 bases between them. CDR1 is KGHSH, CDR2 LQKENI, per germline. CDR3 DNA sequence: TGTGCCAGCTCACCCACCGAAGACACCATATATTTT. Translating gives CASSPTEDTIYF.

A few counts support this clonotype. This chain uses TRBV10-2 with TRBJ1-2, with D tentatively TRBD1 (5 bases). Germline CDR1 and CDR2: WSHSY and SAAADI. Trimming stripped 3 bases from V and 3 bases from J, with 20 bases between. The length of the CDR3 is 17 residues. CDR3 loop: CASSDPGVGPAHYGYTF. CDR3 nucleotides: TGCGCCAGCAGTGACCCAGGAGTGGGGCCAGCTCACTATGGCTACACCTTC.

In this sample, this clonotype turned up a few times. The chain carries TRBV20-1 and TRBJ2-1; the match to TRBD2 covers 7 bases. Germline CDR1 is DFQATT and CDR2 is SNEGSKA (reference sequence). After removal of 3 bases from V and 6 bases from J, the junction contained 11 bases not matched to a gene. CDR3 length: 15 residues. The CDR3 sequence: CSARVAGVTSNEQFF. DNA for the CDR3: TGCAGTGCTAGGGTAGCGGGCGTTACGTCCAATGAGCAGTTCTTC.

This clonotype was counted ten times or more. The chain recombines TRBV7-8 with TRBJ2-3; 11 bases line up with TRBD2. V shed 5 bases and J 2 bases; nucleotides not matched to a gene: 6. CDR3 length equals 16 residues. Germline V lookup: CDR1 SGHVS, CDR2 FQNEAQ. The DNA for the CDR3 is TGTGCCAGCAGCCCCGGGACTAGCGGCCTCACAGATACGCAGTATTTT. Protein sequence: CASSPGTSGLTDTQYF.

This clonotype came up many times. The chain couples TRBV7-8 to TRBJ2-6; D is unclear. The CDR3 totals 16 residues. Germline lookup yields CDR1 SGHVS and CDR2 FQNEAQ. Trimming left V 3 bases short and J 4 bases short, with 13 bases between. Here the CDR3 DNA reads TGTGCCAGCAGCTTGATGGTGGGCTCCGGGGCCAACGTCCTGACTTTC. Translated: CASSLMVGSGANVLTF.

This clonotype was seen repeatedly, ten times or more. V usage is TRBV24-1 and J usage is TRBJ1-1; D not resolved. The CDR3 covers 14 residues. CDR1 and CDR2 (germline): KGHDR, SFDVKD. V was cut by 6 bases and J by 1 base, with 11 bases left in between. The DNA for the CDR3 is TGTGCCACCAGTACCGGGCTAAGGAACACTGAAGCTTTCTTT. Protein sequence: CATSTGLRNTEAFF.

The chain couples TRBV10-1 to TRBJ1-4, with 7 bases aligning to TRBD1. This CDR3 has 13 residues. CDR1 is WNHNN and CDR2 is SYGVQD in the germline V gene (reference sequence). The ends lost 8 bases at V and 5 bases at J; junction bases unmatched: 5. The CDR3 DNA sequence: TGCGCCAGCCAAACGGGACAGAATGAAAAACTGTTTTTT. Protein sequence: CASQTGQNEKLFF.

The CDR3 reads CASDSLKGAFF. CDR3 bases: TGTGCCAGCGACTCCCTCAAGGGGGCTTTCTTT. This chain links TRBV28 with TRBJ1-1; D possibly corresponds to TRBD1 (5 bases). This CDR3 has 11 residues. V was shortened by 8 bases and J by 11 bases, with 15 bases between the two germline ends. Looked up from germline, CDR1 is MDHEN and CDR2 is SYDVKM.

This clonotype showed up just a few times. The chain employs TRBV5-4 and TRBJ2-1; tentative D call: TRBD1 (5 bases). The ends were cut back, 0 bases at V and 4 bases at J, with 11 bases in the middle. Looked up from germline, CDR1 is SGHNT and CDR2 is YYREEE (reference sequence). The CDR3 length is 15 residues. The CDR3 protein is CASSLEGQKYNEQFF. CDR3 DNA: TGTGCCAGCAGCTTGGAGGGGCAGAAATACAATGAGCAGTTCTTC.

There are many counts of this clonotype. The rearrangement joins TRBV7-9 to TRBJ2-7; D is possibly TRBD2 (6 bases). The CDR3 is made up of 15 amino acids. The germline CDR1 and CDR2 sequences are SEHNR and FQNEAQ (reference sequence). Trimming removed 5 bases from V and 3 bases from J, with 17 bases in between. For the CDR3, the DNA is TGTGCCAGCAGCCGTCTCCGGGACTTGAACTACGAGCAGTACTTC. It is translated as CASSRLRDLNYEQYF.

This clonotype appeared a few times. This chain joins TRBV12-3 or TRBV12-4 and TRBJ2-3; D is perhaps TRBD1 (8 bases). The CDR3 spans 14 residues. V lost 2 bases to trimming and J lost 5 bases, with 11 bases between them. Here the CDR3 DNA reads TGTGCCAGCAGTTTACACAGGGGGGGAGATACGCAGTATTTT. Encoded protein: CASSLHRGGDTQYF.

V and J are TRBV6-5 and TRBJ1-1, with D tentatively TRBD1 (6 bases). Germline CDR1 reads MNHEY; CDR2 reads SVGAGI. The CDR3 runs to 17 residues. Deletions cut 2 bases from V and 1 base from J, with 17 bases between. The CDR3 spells CASSYGWGPGPNTEAFF. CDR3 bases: TGTGCCAGCAGTTACGGGTGGGGGCCAGGGCCGAACACTGAAGCTTTCTTT.

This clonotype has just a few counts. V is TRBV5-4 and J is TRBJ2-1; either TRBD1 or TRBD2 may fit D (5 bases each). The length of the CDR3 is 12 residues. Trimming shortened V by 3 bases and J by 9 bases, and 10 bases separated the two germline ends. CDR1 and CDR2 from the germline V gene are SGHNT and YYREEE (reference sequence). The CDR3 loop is CASSSGTGEQFF. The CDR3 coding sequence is TGTGCCAGCAGCTCAGGGACCGGTGAGCAGTTCTTC.

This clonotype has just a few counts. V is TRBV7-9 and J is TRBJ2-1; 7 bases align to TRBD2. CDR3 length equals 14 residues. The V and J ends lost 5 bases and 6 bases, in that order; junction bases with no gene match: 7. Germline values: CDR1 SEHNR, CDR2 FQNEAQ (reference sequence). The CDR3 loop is CASSLQRGGNEQFF. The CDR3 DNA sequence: TGTGCCAGCAGCCTGCAGCGGGGAGGCAATGAGCAGTTCTTC.

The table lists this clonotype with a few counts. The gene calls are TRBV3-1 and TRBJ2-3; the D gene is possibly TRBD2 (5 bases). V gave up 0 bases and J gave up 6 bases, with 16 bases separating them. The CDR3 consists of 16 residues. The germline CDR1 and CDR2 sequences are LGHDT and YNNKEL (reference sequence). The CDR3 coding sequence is TGTGCCAGCAGCCAAGATGGCGGGCCGCCCGGTGATACGCAGTATTTT. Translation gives CASSQDGGPPGDTQYF.

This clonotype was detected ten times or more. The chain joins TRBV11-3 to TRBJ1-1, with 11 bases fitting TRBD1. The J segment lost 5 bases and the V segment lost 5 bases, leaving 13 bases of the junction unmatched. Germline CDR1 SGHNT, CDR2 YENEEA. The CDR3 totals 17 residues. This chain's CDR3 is CASSPSGTGGAKTEAFF. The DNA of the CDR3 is TGTGCCAGCAGCCCCTCCGGGACAGGGGGGGCGAAGACTGAAGCTTTCTTT.

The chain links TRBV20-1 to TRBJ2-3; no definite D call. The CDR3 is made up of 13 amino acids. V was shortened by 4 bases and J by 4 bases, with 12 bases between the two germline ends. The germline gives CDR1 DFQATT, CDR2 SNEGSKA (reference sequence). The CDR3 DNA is TGCAGTGCTACACCTGACACTCCAGATACGCAGTATTTT. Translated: CSATPDTPDTQYF.

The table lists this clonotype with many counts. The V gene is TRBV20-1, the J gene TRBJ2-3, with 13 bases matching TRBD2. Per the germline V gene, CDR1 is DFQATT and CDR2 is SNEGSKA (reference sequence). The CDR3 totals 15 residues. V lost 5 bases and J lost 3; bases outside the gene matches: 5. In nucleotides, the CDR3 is TGCAGTGCTGCAACTAGCGGGGGGGCAACAGATACGCAGTATTTT. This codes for CSAATSGGATDTQYF.